The 21 T cell receptor beta chains reported below all come from one sample, sequenced in a study of CD8 T cells in Susac syndrome. RNA was extracted with the RNeasy kit, and a quantity of roughly 0.5 to 1 ug was reverse transcribed using random hexamers. TCRdb fed the immunoSEQ multiplex PCR reads into MiXCR, producing one record per CDR3 protein. The sample contains about 300,000 distinct CDR3 sequences, 85% of which appear only once. Sequenced: CD8+ T cells from PBMCs. The receptors shown here come from a human donor with multiple sclerosis.

In the case of this clonotype: The junction differs from germline at one of its ends, possibly a read error. The rearrangement uses TRBV6-1 and TRBJ1-1; D uncertain. Per germline, CDR1 MNHNS and CDR2 SASEGT. The CDR3 contains 16 residues. The CDR3 reads CASGDWGQERNTEAFF. For the CDR3, the DNA is TGTGCCAGCGGTGATTGGGGTCAGGAGAGGAACACTGAAGCTTTCTTT.

This clonotype was seen more than once but under ten times. This chain uses TRBV7-7 with TRBJ2-2; the D is unclear. CDR3 length equals 12 residues. CDR1 and CDR2 from the germline V gene are SSHAT and FNYEAQ (reference sequence). Trimming left V 10 bases short and J 4 bases short, with 10 bases between. CDR3 in DNA: TGTGCCACCAAGGAGATCACCGGGGAGCTGTTTTTT. This sequence encodes CATKEITGELFF.

The chain uses TRBV7-9 and TRBJ1-5; the D gene is possibly TRBD1 (5 bases). This CDR3 comprises 15 residues. Trimming pared 5 bases from V and 3 bases from J, leaving 14 bases between. Germline CDR1 reads SEHNR; CDR2 reads FQNEAQ (reference sequence). Written as DNA, the CDR3 is TGTGCCAGCAGCGCGGCAGGGAATACCAATCAGCCCCAGCATTTT. Amino acids: CASSAAGNTNQPQHF.

The chain is built from TRBV6-2 or TRBV6-3 and TRBJ1-5, with D possibly TRBD1 on 6 matching bases. Between the trimmed V and J ends, which lost 10 bases and 4 bases, there was a span of 17 bases. Germline lookup yields CDR1 MNHEY and CDR2 SVGEGT. This CDR3 spans 14 amino acids. The CDR3 sequence: CATTAGVGNQPQHF. CDR3 nucleotides: TGTGCCACTACGGCAGGGGTAGGAAATCAGCCCCAGCATTTT.

The gene calls are TRBV4-3 and TRBJ1-3, with D perhaps TRBD1 (6 bases). The CDR3 spans 15 residues. V was trimmed by 2 bases and J by 4 bases, leaving 12 bases between them. CDR1 and CDR2 from the germline V gene are LGHNA and YSLEER. The CDR3 sequence: CASSQHTGSGNTIYF. The DNA of the CDR3 is TGCGCCAGCAGCCAACACACAGGGTCCGGAAACACCATATATTTT.

The rearrangement links TRBV15 to TRBJ1-2, with D possibly being TRBD1 (5 bases). V lost 5 bases, J lost 7 bases, and 17 bases lay in between. There are 14 residues in the CDR3. The germline gives CDR1 LNHNV, CDR2 YYDKDF (reference sequence). CDR3 coding DNA: TGTGCCACCAGCGGGACTGGGGGACGGAGTGGCTACACCTTC. Residues: CATSGTGGRSGYTF.

This chain links TRBV4-3 with TRBJ2-5, with 14 bases identical to TRBD2. The CDR3 spans 16 residues. The germline gives CDR1 LGHNA, CDR2 YSLEER. V dropped 0 bases and J dropped 5; count of bases not matched to a gene: 2. In nucleotides, the CDR3 is TGCGCCAGCAGCCAAGATGGACTAGCGGGGGGTGAGACCCAGTACTTC. It encodes CASSQDGLAGGETQYF.

This clonotype showed up just once. This chain joins TRBV28 and TRBJ2-7; TRBD2 matches 12 bases. CDR1 and CDR2 from the germline V gene are MDHEN and SYDVKM. V dropped 4 bases and J dropped 7; count of bases not matched to a gene: 5. This CDR3 comprises 14 residues. The CDR3 loop reads CASSSGLAGREQYF. The CDR3 DNA follows: TGTGCCAGCAGTTCCGGACTAGCGGGACGGGAGCAGTACTTC.

The chain employs TRBV28 and TRBJ2-1; TRBD2 aligns across 7 bases. V lost 6 bases to trimming and J lost 6 bases; unmatched junction nucleotides: 11. This CDR3 spans 15 amino acids. CDR1 is MDHEN and CDR2 is SYDVKM in the germline V gene. This CDR3 is CASRYLGRESNEQFF. Written as DNA, the CDR3 is TGTGCCAGCAGATATCTGGGGAGGGAGTCCAATGAGCAGTTCTTC.

The rearrangement uses TRBV12-3 or TRBV12-4 and TRBJ2-7, with 8 bases fitting TRBD1. V shed 2 bases, J shed 2 bases, and the junction held 5 bases outside the gene matches. This CDR3 contains 15 residues. The DNA for the CDR3 is TGTGCCAGCAGTTTATGGCAGGGGGCCACCTACGAGCAGTACTTC. This encodes CASSLWQGATYEQYF.

V is TRBV7-8 and J is TRBJ2-1; 13 positions match TRBD2. V was pared by 0 bases and J by 13 bases, with 6 bases of the junction left unmatched. Looked up from germline, CDR1 is SGHVS and CDR2 is FQNEAQ. The CDR3 runs to 15 residues. The CDR3 sequence is CASSLAPTSGRPQFF. CDR3 nucleotide sequence: TGTGCCAGCAGCTTAGCCCCGACTAGCGGGAGGCCTCAGTTCTTC.

Only one count was recorded for this clonotype. V is TRBV5-5 and J is TRBJ1-5; perhaps TRBD1 as D (5 bases). Germline CDR1 reads SGHKS; CDR2 reads YYEKEE (reference sequence). The CDR3 consists of 16 residues. V lost 0 bases and J lost 1, with 11 bases in between. The CDR3 bases are TGTGCCAGCAGCTTGGTTCCAGGGCAGAGCAATCAGCCCCAGCATTTT. Protein product: CASSLVPGQSNQPQHF. Full variable domain (missing parts from reference TRBV5-5 and TRBJ1-5): DAGVTQSPTHLIKTRGQQVTLRCSPISGHKSVSWYQQVLGQGPQFIFQYYEKEERGRGNFPDRFSARQFPNYSSELNVNALLLGDSALYLCASSLVPGQSNQPQHFGDGTRLSIL.

This clonotype has only a few counts. The chain links TRBV6-1 to TRBJ1-2; possible D gene TRBD1, 6 bases. The V end lost 11 bases, the J end lost 7 bases, and 20 bases lay between the germline ends. CDR1 and CDR2 (germline): MNHNS, SASEGT. This CDR3 is 13 amino acids long. The CDR3 sequence is CACIRGGWSGYTF. For the CDR3, the DNA is TGTGCCTGCATAAGAGGGGGATGGAGTGGCTACACCTTC.

The J gene is TRBJ2-2, the V gene TRBV19, with TRBD2 as a possible D gene (5 bases). Germline V CDR1 and CDR2: LNHDA, SQIVND (reference sequence). The V end lost 2 bases, the J end lost 7 bases, and 14 bases lay between the germline ends. CDR3 length: 15 amino acids. The CDR3 spells CASSISYGGIGELFF. In nucleotides, the CDR3 is TGTGCCAGTAGTATATCATACGGAGGAATCGGGGAGCTGTTTTTT. The full variable domain, rest sourced from reference TRBV19 and TRBJ2-2, is DGGITQSPKYLFRKEGQNVTLSCEQNLNHDAMYWYRQDPGQGLRLIYYSQIVNDFQKGDIAEGYSVSREKKESFPLTVTSAQKNPTAFYLCASSISYGGIGELFFGEGSRLTVL.

The rearrangement joins TRBV7-3 to TRBJ2-3; 12 nucleotides align to TRBD2. This CDR3 region has 14 residues. Germline assignment: CDR1 SGHTA and CDR2 FQGTGA. Trimming took 8 bases from V and 2 from J; bases not matched to a gene: 2. This CDR3 is CASGLAGNTDTQYF. The CDR3 nucleotides read TGTGCCAGCGGACTAGCGGGGAACACAGATACGCAGTATTTT. Together with reference TRBV7-3 and TRBJ2-3, the CDR3 gives the full variable domain: GAGVSQTPSNKVTEKGKYVELRCDPISGHTALYWYRQSLGQGPEFLIYFQGTGAADDSGLPNDRFFAVRPEGSVSTLKIQRTERGDSAVYLCASGLAGNTDTQYFGPGTRLTVL.

The rearrangement uses TRBV7-9 and TRBJ2-7, with 13 positions matching TRBD2. The junction had 14 bases not matched to a gene; V was cut back by 5 bases and J by 4 bases. This CDR3 has 18 amino acids. Looked up from germline, CDR1 is SEHNR and CDR2 is FQNEAQ (reference sequence). CDR3 amino acids: CASSIRTSGRGGLYEQYF. The CDR3 coding sequence is TGTGCCAGCAGCATCCGGACTAGCGGGAGAGGGGGGCTATACGAGCAGTACTTC.

This chain uses TRBV27 with TRBJ1-2; no clear D gene. The CDR3 totals 15 residues. Trimming removed 2 bases at V and 4 bases at J, with 14 bases between. Per the germline V gene, CDR1 is MNHEY and CDR2 is SMNVEV (reference sequence). The DNA for the CDR3 is TGTGCCAGCAGTTTAGTCGGCCCGGAGGGCTATGGCTACACCTTC. Encoded protein: CASSLVGPEGYGYTF.

V and J are TRBV19 and TRBJ2-1; D is perhaps TRBD1 or TRBD2 (6 bases each). This CDR3 contains 15 residues. V gave up 5 bases and J gave up 6 bases, with 17 bases separating them. In germline, CDR1 is LNHDA, CDR2 SQIVND (reference sequence). Written as DNA, the CDR3 is TGTGCCAGTAGTCCCAGGACGGGGGCCGTCAATGAGCAGTTCTTC. This gives the protein CASSPRTGAVNEQFF.

This clonotype was recorded once. The gene calls are TRBV20-1 and TRBJ1-1; D is unresolved. This CDR3 region has 12 residues. Germline V lookup: CDR1 DFQATT, CDR2 SNEGSKA (reference sequence). The V end lost 3 bases, the J end lost 1 base, and 6 bases lay between the germline ends. The CDR3 coding sequence is TGCAGTGCTAGTCCCTCGAACACTGAAGCTTTCTTT. This encodes CSASPSNTEAFF.

The chain employs TRBV27 and TRBJ2-2; 7 nucleotides line up with TRBD2. CDR1 and CDR2 (germline): MNHEY, SMNVEV (reference sequence). The ends lost 2 bases at V and 5 bases at J; junction bases unmatched: 8. The CDR3 loop spans 16 amino acids. CDR3 DNA sequence: TGTGCCAGCAGTTTAAGTGGCGGGAGTGGAACCGGGGAGCTGTTTTTT. Its translation: CASSLSGGSGTGELFF.

The V and J genes are TRBV5-6 and TRBJ1-1, with a possible D match to TRBD1 (6 bases). There are 13 residues in the CDR3. Germline V gene sequence: CDR1 SGHDT, CDR2 YYEEEE. V was trimmed by 4 bases and J by 7 bases, leaving 14 bases between them. The CDR3 coding sequence is TGTGCCAGCAGCGAGACAGGAAGGGGTGAAGCTTTCTTT. This encodes CASSETGRGEAFF.